Below are 19 T cell receptor beta chains sequenced from a single sample in a study of control samples from healthy donors and cancer patients. Profiling relied on immunoSEQ multiplex PCR, and the TCRdb table lists in-frame clones only, not all of them. The sample holds 100,000 to 150,000 clones, approximately 90% seen once. The sample consisted of blood. These receptors all come from a woman aged 50 to 60 in good health.

The chain combines TRBV27 with TRBJ1-2; 8 bases map to TRBD1. Germline values: CDR1 MNHEY, CDR2 SMNVEV (reference sequence). The V gene end was trimmed by 6 bases and the J gene end by 7 bases; junction bases not matched to a gene: 7. The CDR3 spans 13 residues. In DNA, the CDR3 is TGTGCCAGCAGCTCCCCAGGGGGCTCTGGCTACACCTTC. It encodes CASSSPGGSGYTF.

In regard to this clone: One junction end disagrees with the germline gene, perhaps due to a read error. Other DNA sequences in the same sample also yield this CDR3. The gene calls are TRBV10-1 and TRBJ2-3, with no clear D. Germline assignment: CDR1 WNHNN and CDR2 SYGVQD (reference sequence). CDR3 length: 12 amino acids. Here the CDR3 DNA reads TGCGCCAGCAGTGAAAGCACAGATACACAGTATTTT. Its protein product is CASSESTDTQYF.

The chain uses TRBV3-1 (or the pseudogene TRBV3-2) and TRBJ2-7; D is perhaps TRBD1 (5 bases). Germline V lookup: CDR1 LGHDT, CDR2 YNNKEL (reference sequence). This CDR3 has 14 amino acids. Trimming shortened V by 2 bases and J by 4 bases, and 12 bases separated the two germline ends. The CDR3 nucleotides read TGTGCCAGCAGCCAAATCACAGGTTTGTACGAGCAGTACTTC. Translated, it gives CASSQITGLYEQYF.

In its sample, this clone was seen a few times. This sequence joins TRBV25-1 and TRBJ2-7; no firm D call. V was clipped by 10 bases and J by 3 bases, with 13 bases between them. The CDR3 sequence is 12 residues long. Germline values: CDR1 MGHDK, CDR2 SYGVNS. The CDR3 here is CATSPLGYEQYF. In DNA form, the CDR3 reads TGTGCCACATCGCCTTTAGGCTACGAGCAGTACTTC.

The chain combines TRBV19 with TRBJ1-1, with unresolved D. The CDR3 sequence is 13 residues long. Germline assignment: CDR1 LNHDA and CDR2 SQIVND (reference sequence). The V and J ends lost 5 bases and 3 bases respectively, with 10 bases between them. The CDR3 sequence: CASSEGSHTEAFF. As DNA, the CDR3 is TGTGCCAGTAGTGAGGGAAGCCACACTGAAGCTTTCTTT.

The gene calls are TRBV4-1 and TRBJ2-7, with 8 positions matching TRBD1. This CDR3 is built from 15 residues. V lost 2 bases, J lost 2 bases, and 5 bases stayed unmatched. Germline V gene data show CDR1 as MGHRA and CDR2 as YSYEKL. CDR3 coding DNA: TGCGCCAGCAGCCAACCAGGGGGCTCCACCTACGAGCAGTACTTC. This gives the protein CASSQPGGSTYEQYF.

V is TRBV28 and J is TRBJ1-1; 9 nucleotides align to TRBD1. V trimming: 11 bases; J trimming: 2 bases; junction bases outside the gene matches: 6. The CDR3 contains 13 residues. The germline gives CDR1 MDHEN, CDR2 SYDVKM. The CDR3 nucleotides read TGTGCCGGGAAACAGGGGGCTAACACTGAAGCTTTCTTT. It translates to CAGKQGANTEAFF.

A single count supports this clone. The rearrangement uses TRBV19 and TRBJ1-4, with TRBD1 as a possible D gene (5 bases). Trimming stripped 5 bases from V and 8 bases from J, with 12 bases between. Per the germline V gene, CDR1 is LNHDA and CDR2 is SQIVND (reference sequence). This CDR3 has 13 residues. The CDR3 reads CASSDQGWEKLFF. Written as DNA, the CDR3 is TGTGCCAGTAGTGATCAGGGATGGGAAAAACTGTTTTTT. Using reference TRBV19 and TRBJ1-4 for the parts outside the CDR3, the full variable domain is DGGITQSPKYLFRKEGQNVTLSCEQNLNHDAMYWYRQDPGQGLRLIYYSQIVNDFQKGDIAEGYSVSREKKESFPLTVTSAQKNPTAFYLCASSDQGWEKLFFGSGTQLSVL.

V and J are TRBV5-6 and TRBJ1-2; TRBD1 matches at 7 bases. With 2 bases clipped from V and 4 bases from J, the junction kept 5 bases outside the gene matches. The CDR3 spans 14 residues. Germline V lookup: CDR1 SGHDT, CDR2 YYEEEE. The CDR3 region is CASSLRDSGYGYTF. CDR3 sequence (DNA): TGTGCCAGCAGCTTACGGGACAGTGGCTATGGCTACACCTTC.

This chain links TRBV2 with TRBJ1-5; weak D call: TRBD1 (6 bases). There are 15 residues in the CDR3. V was cut by 5 bases and J by 0 bases, with 11 bases left in between. From germline, CDR1 is SNHLY and CDR2 FYNNEI. CDR3 nucleotide sequence: TGTGCCAGCAGTCCGGGACAAGTTAGCAATCAGCCCCAGCATTTT. Translated, it gives CASSPGQVSNQPQHF.

The rearrangement joins TRBV6-5 to TRBJ1-2; 10 positions agree with TRBD1. CDR1 and CDR2 (germline): MNHEY, SVGAGI. V lost 2 bases, J lost 2 bases, and 2 bases stayed unmatched. This CDR3 comprises 15 residues. CDR3 loop: CASSYAGQGNYGYTF. The DNA of the CDR3 is TGTGCCAGCAGTTACGCGGGACAGGGGAACTATGGCTACACCTTC.

The chain is built from TRBV12-5 and TRBJ1-5; possible D gene TRBD1, 5 bases. Germline lookup yields CDR1 LGHNT and CDR2 FRNRAP. Trimming left V 1 base short and J 7 bases short, with 11 bases between. The CDR3 has 14 residues. CDR3 amino acids: CASGLGHEGQPQHF. In DNA, the CDR3 is TGTGCTAGTGGTTTGGGTCACGAGGGGCAGCCCCAGCATTTT.

This clone showed up just once. The chain uses TRBV5-1 and TRBJ1-6; 7 bases align to TRBD1. The CDR3 covers 13 residues. The V gene end was trimmed by 4 bases and the J gene end by 9 bases; junction bases not matched to a gene: 4. CDR1 and CDR2 from the germline V gene are SGHRS and YFSETQ. This CDR3 reads CASSLDRASPLHF. In DNA, the CDR3 is TGCGCCAGCAGCCTCGACAGGGCTTCACCCCTCCACTTT.

The gene calls are TRBV18 and TRBJ2-5; 8 positions agree with TRBD1. V was pared by 1 base and J by 7 bases, with 8 bases of the junction left unmatched. This CDR3 is built from 15 residues. Germline CDR1 is KGHSH and CDR2 is LQKENI. CDR3 in DNA: TGTGCCAGCTCACCACTCCTGGGACAGGACGGGACCCAGTACTTC. It yields the protein CASSPLLGQDGTQYF. Looking up the rest from reference TRBV18 and TRBJ2-5 gives the full variable domain: NAGVMQNPRHLVRRRGQEARLRCSPMKGHSHVYWYRQLPEEGLKFMVYLQKENIIDESGMPKERFSAEFPKEGPSILRIQQVVRGDSAAYFCASSPLLGQDGTQYFGPGTRLLVL.

The J gene is TRBJ1-1, the V gene TRBV10-3; D might be TRBD1 (5 bases). Germline values: CDR1 ENHRY, CDR2 SYGVKD. CDR3 length: 13 amino acids. The V end lost 6 bases, the J end lost 6 bases, and 14 bases lay between the germline ends. The CDR3 region has the DNA TGTGCCATCAGCGAGGGGTTAGTAGCTGAAGCTTTCTTT. Translated, it gives CAISEGLVAEAFF.

The chain joins TRBV25-1 to TRBJ2-2; 10 nucleotides agree with TRBD1. V was clipped by 2 bases and J by 3 bases; unmatched bases: 6. This CDR3 has 17 amino acids. The V gene's germline CDR1 is MGHDK and CDR2 SYGVNS. CDR3: CASSEGAGTGDTGELFF. As DNA, the CDR3 is TGTGCCAGCAGTGAAGGCGCCGGGACAGGGGACACCGGGGAGCTGTTTTTT.

The chain carries TRBV7-8 and TRBJ1-6; no definite D call. Per germline, CDR1 SGHVS and CDR2 FQNEAQ. The germline V and J ends were trimmed by 2 bases and 7 bases, with 12 bases remaining between them. The CDR3 has 15 residues. The CDR3 reads CASSLIEQQNSPLHF. The CDR3 nucleotides are TGTGCCAGCAGCTTAATTGAACAGCAAAATTCACCCCTCCACTTT.

This clone was picked up one time. The chain employs TRBV10-3 and TRBJ2-4; TRBD2 agrees at 13 bases. This CDR3 has 16 amino acids. Germline V lookup: CDR1 ENHRY, CDR2 SYGVKD. Trimming at V came to 3 bases and at J to 7 bases, leaving 6 bases not matched to a gene. The CDR3 DNA follows: TGTGCCATCAGTGATGGACTAGCGGGAGAAGGGAACATTCAGTACTTC. This gives the protein CAISDGLAGEGNIQYF.

This sequence joins TRBV3-1 (or the pseudogene TRBV3-2) and TRBJ1-2; a possible D gene is TRBD1 (6 bases). Trimming took off 0 bases at V and 8 bases at J, with 13 bases between the two ends. The CDR3 is 14 amino acids. Germline CDR1 and CDR2: LGHDT and YNNKEL (reference sequence). The DNA for the CDR3 is TGTGCCAGCAGCCAAGATTTGGGGGCGTGGGGCTACACCTTC. It specifies CASSQDLGAWGYTF.